Listed below are T cell receptor beta chains from one sample, sequenced in a study of blood T cell repertoires in COVID-19. Clones were read by immunoSEQ multiplex PCR, and TCRdb kept only the in-frame ones, dropping some. This sample has approximately 230,000 clones, with about 90% found just once. The source material was PBMCs or T cells enriched from blood (not recorded which). The receptors come from a woman aged 25 to 39 with acute COVID-19. Both conserved end residues are part of each CDR3. D genes are given only for firm matches. Not every row has a clone size; where given, it reads once, few, many or a size class.

D	V	J	size	CDR3	DNA
TRBD2	TRBV15	TRBJ2-1	NA	CATSRDSGTYNEQFF	TGTGCCACCAGCAGAGACAGCGGGACGTACAATGAGCAGTTCTTC
TRBD1	TRBV2	TRBJ2-1	NA	CASSEGQGTYNEQFF	TGTGCCAGCAGTGAGGGACAGGGTACCTACAATGAGCAGTTCTTC
TRBD1	TRBV6-1	TRBJ1-1	NA	CASSEYHRGHGEAFF	TGTGCCAGCAGTGAATATCATAGGGGGCACGGTGAAGCTTTCTTT
NA	TRBV5-1	TRBJ2-3	NA	CASSLGHYTDTQYF	TGCGCCAGCAGCTTGGGGCACTACACAGATACGCAGTATTTT
NA	TRBV5-6	TRBJ1-1	NA	CASRVQGSGYTEAFF	TGTGCCAGCAGGGTACAGGGATCGGGGTACACTGAAGCTTTCTTT
NA	TRBV29-1	TRBJ2-2	NA	CSVGISGSVGELFF	TGCAGCGTTGGGATTAGCGGAAGCGTCGGGGAGCTGTTTTTT
NA	TRBV5-4	TRBJ2-1	NA	CASRGFGGTLYNEQFF	TGTGCCAGCAGGGGATTTGGCGGGACCTTATACAATGAGCAGTTCTTC
NA	TRBV5-1	TRBJ2-7	once	CASSLAGAGTYEQYF	TGCGCCAGCAGCTTGGCAGGGGCAGGAACCTACGAGCAGTACTTC
TRBD1	TRBV12-3/TRBV12-4	TRBJ2-7	NA	CASRGQGLSEQYF	TGTGCCAGCAGAGGACAGGGGTTGAGCGAGCAGTACTTC
TRBD1	TRBV29-1	TRBJ2-2	once	CSATTGVMVTGELFF	TGCAGCGCAACAACAGGGGTGATGGTCACCGGGGAGCTGTTTTTT
NA	TRBV6-5	TRBJ1-2	NA	CASSWTGDYGYTF	TGTGCCAGCAGCTGGACGGGAGACTATGGCTACACCTTC
TRBD2	TRBV10-1	TRBJ2-3	once	CASSYLASGGADTQYF	TGCGCCAGCAGTTACCTTGCTAGCGGGGGAGCAGATACGCAGTATTTT
NA	TRBV19	TRBJ2-7	NA	CASSPRGPRGSDEQYF	TGTGCCAGTAGCCCCAGGGGACCCAGAGGTTCGGACGAGCAGTACTTC
TRBD1	TRBV6-2/TRBV6-3	TRBJ1-2	NA	CASSYSIVGQGARNYGYTF	TGTGCCAGCAGTTACTCGATAGTTGGACAGGGGGCGAGAAACTATGGCTACACCTTC
NA	TRBV5-1	TRBJ2-6	once	CASSIPRGTGANVLTF	TGCGCCAGCAGCATACCCAGGGGCACTGGGGCCAACGTCCTGACTTTC
NA	TRBV7-3	TRBJ2-3	NA	CASSLEDRSSPYF	TGTGCCAGCAGCTTAGAAGACAGGTCGAGTCCGTATTTT
TRBD2	TRBV14	TRBJ2-1	NA	CASSQDGLAGVGNEQFF	TGTGCCAGCAGCCAAGACGGCCTAGCGGGGGTGGGCAATGAGCAGTTCTTC
NA	TRBV9	TRBJ1-3	NA	CASSAGTSGNTIYF	TGTGCCAGCAGCGCAGGGACATCTGGAAACACCATATATTTT
NA	TRBV25-1	TRBJ2-7	NA	CASSEYVGGGEQYF	TGTGCCAGCAGTGAATATGTGGGAGGGGGGGAGCAGTACTTC
NA	TRBV4-3	TRBJ2-7	NA	CASSQDVRLEYEQYF	TGCGCCAGCAGCCAAGACGTCAGACTAGAGTACGAGCAGTACTTC
NA	TRBV12-3/TRBV12-4	TRBJ1-5	NA	CASSGGRQPQHF	TGTGCCAGCAGTGGTGGTCGGCAGCCCCAGCATTTT
NA	TRBV4-1	TRBJ2-7	NA	CASSQARSEDGGSVQYF	TGCGCCAGCAGCCAGGCCAGGAGTGAGGACGGGGGATCGGTGCAGTACTTC
TRBD1	TRBV11-2	TRBJ1-3	NA	CASSFNRGHGNTIYF	TGTGCCAGCAGCTTCAACAGGGGGCATGGAAACACCATATATTTT
TRBD1	TRBV6-5	TRBJ1-6	NA	CASSSRTGASNSPLHF	TGTGCCAGCAGTTCCCGGACAGGAGCTAGTAATTCACCCCTCCACTTT
NA	TRBV19	TRBJ1-6	NA	CASTLGASYNSPLHF	TGTGCCAGCACACTGGGCGCCTCCTATAATTCACCCCTCCACTTT
NA	TRBV19	TRBJ2-2	NA	CASSPRAGELFF	TGTGCCAGTAGTCCCCGGGCCGGGGAGCTGTTTTTT
TRBD2	TRBV5-6	TRBJ2-1	few	CASSLESGTSPYNEQFF	TGTGCCAGCAGCTTGGAATCCGGGACTAGCCCCTACAATGAGCAGTTCTTC
TRBD1	TRBV2	TRBJ1-5	NA	CASSLKQGYQPQHF	TGTGCCAGCAGTTTAAAACAGGGGTATCAGCCCCAGCATTTT
NA	TRBV9	TRBJ2-7	NA	CASSVGAGLSYEQYF	TGTGCCAGCAGCGTAGGGGCAGGTTTATCCTACGAGCAGTACTTC
TRBD1	TRBV7-9	TRBJ2-5	NA	CASSDNRGRETQYF	TGTGCCAGCAGCGACAACAGGGGGCGGGAGACCCAGTACTTC
TRBD2	TRBV4-3	TRBJ2-1	NA	CASSQDRSGGIYNEQFF	TGCGCCAGCAGCCAAGATCGCTCGGGAGGTATCTACAATGAGCAGTTCTTC
TRBD2	TRBV19	TRBJ2-1	NA	CASMTGLAGVNEQFF	TGTGCCAGCATGACCGGACTAGCGGGAGTTAACGAGCAGTTCTTC
NA	TRBV19	TRBJ1-5	NA	CASSILFTLPSNQPQHF	TGTGCCAGTAGTATTCTTTTTACATTACCTAGCAATCAGCCCCAGCATTTT
TRBD2	TRBV6-4	TRBJ2-3	NA	CASSDSGTSGGPTDTQYF	TGTGCCAGCAGTGACTCTGGGACTAGCGGGGGGCCTACAGATACGCAGTATTTT
TRBD2	TRBV19	TRBJ2-7	NA	CASSRASLAGGSNEQYF	TGTGCCAGTAGCCGAGCCTCACTAGCGGGAGGTTCCAACGAGCAGTACTTC
TRBD1	TRBV18	TRBJ1-2	NA	CASSGTGQKGLNGYTF	TGTGCCAGCTCCGGGACAGGCCAAAAGGGGCTAAATGGCTACACCTTC
NA	TRBV7-2	TRBJ1-5	NA	CASSLGLGVGPQHF	TGTGCCAGCAGCTTAGGCCTGGGCGTAGGGCCCCAGCATTTT
TRBD2	TRBV27	TRBJ2-7	NA	CASSLFLGTTYEQYF	TGTGCCAGCAGTTTATTCCTCGGGACTACCTACGAGCAGTACTTC
NA	TRBV10-1	TRBJ2-5	once	CASSKLGTSQETQYF	TGCGCCAGCAGCAAACTAGGGACATCCCAAGAGACCCAGTACTTC
TRBD2	TRBV7-3	TRBJ2-2	few	CASSLTSGGWNTGELFF	TGTGCCAGCAGCTTAACGAGCGGGGGGTGGAACACCGGGGAGCTGTTTTTT
TRBD1	TRBV5-6	TRBJ1-5	NA	CASSRYTTGGSNQPQHF	TGTGCCAGCAGCCGTTATACAACAGGGGGTAGCAATCAGCCCCAGCATTTT
NA	TRBV3-1/TRBV3-2	TRBJ2-7	NA	CASSRGPREQYF	TGTGCCAGCAGCCGGGGCCCTCGCGAGCAGTACTTC
NA	TRBV6-6	TRBJ2-3	NA	CASSYYRGSTDTQYF	TGTGCCAGCAGTTACTATCGCGGGTCCACAGATACGCAGTATTTT
NA	TRBV3-1/TRBV3-2	TRBJ2-1	NA	CASSQKTGTKYYNEQFF	TGTGCCAGCAGCCAAAAGACCGGGACAAAATACTACAATGAGCAGTTCTTC
TRBD1	TRBV7-9	TRBJ1-2	NA	CASSLVEGAHGYTF	TGTGCCAGCAGCTTAGTGGAGGGGGCCCATGGCTACACCTTC
TRBD1	TRBV12-3/TRBV12-4	TRBJ1-5	NA	CASSTGVVQPQHF	TGTGCCAGCAGTACAGGGGTGGTTCAGCCCCAGCATTTT
NA	TRBV7-8	TRBJ1-2	NA	CASSLDRESPGYTF	TGTGCCAGCAGCTTAGACAGGGAAAGTCCTGGCTACACCTTC
NA	TRBV28	TRBJ2-7	NA	CASSFSGGSAYEQYF	TGTGCCAGCAGTTTCTCGGGGGGCAGCGCCTACGAGCAGTACTTC
TRBD2	TRBV3-1/TRBV3-2	TRBJ2-2	NA	CASGLVNTGELFF	TGTGCCAGCGGACTAGTGAACACCGGGGAGCTGTTTTTT
TRBD1	TRBV28	TRBJ2-5	NA	CASSPGTGYQETQYF	TGTGCCAGCAGCCCCGGGACAGGGTACCAAGAGACCCAGTACTTC
NA	TRBV28	TRBJ1-1	NA	CASSSGGTEAFF	TGTGCCAGCAGTTCCGGGGGCACTGAAGCTTTCTTT
TRBD2	TRBV28	TRBJ2-3	NA	CASSPSGTITDTQYF	TGTGCCAGCAGCCCGTCCGGGACTATCACAGATACGCAGTATTTT
TRBD1	TRBV7-9	TRBJ2-3	NA	CASSPGDRGISDTQYF	TGTGCCAGCAGCCCAGGGGACAGGGGGATATCTGATACGCAGTATTTT
TRBD2	TRBV19	TRBJ2-5	NA	CASSPGRGLAGVQETQYF	TGTGCCAGTAGTCCGGGGCGGGGACTAGCGGGAGTTCAAGAGACCCAGTACTTC
TRBD1	TRBV7-9	TRBJ1-2	NA	CASSLGEDRIAHGYTF	TGTGCCAGCAGCTTAGGGGAGGACAGGATTGCTCATGGCTACACCTTC
NA	TRBV5-6	TRBJ2-7	NA	CASSAEGSSYEQYF	TGTGCCAGCAGCGCTGAGGGCAGCTCCTACGAGCAGTACTTC
NA	TRBV6-5	TRBJ2-5	NA	CARLSSLQETQYF	TGTGCCAGGCTATCTAGTCTCCAAGAGACCCAGTACTTC
NA	TRBV10-3	TRBJ1-2	NA	CATGGGQNDANYGYTF	TGTGCCACCGGCGGCGGGCAGAACGATGCTAACTATGGCTACACCTTC
TRBD2	TRBV11-3	TRBJ2-2	NA	CASSSAGGGKNTGELFF	TGTGCCAGCAGCTCGGCTGGCGGGGGAAAAAACACCGGGGAGCTGTTTTTT
NA	TRBV18	TRBJ2-5	NA	CASSPMAGAETQYF	TGTGCCAGCTCACCAATGGCAGGGGCGGAGACCCAGTACTTC